This is a list of T cell receptor beta chains from one sample in a study of T cells in Graves' hyperthyroidism and ophthalmopathy. TCRdb re-called the multiplex PCR reads through MiXCR, storing one row per CDR3 protein. The sample gives 480,000 or so distinct CDR3 sequences, around an eighth of which show up once; roughly 17% is in the top ten. The sequenced sample consisted of blood. These receptors were collected from a woman younger than 35 with Graves' hyperthyroidism. CDR3s include the opening cysteine and the closing phenylalanine or tryptophan. D genes are given only for firm matches. Clone size, where shown, is once, few, many, or a class for clones that have expanded.

size	V	J	D	DNA	CDR3
many	TRBV20-1	TRBJ2-2	TRBD2	TGCAGTGCTTACCAAGCGGGAAGCACCGGGGAGCTGTTTTTT	CSAYQAGSTGELFF
.	TRBV3-1	TRBJ2-1	.	TGTGCCAGCAGCCAAGATCAAGCCTCGCGGCAGTTCTTC	CASSQDQASRQFF
.	TRBV19	TRBJ2-7	.	TGTGCCAGTAGTATAGGAACTAGGCTCTACGAGCAGTACTTC	CASSIGTRLYEQYF
many	TRBV12-5	TRBJ1-3	.	TGTGCTAGTGGTTTGGTACTTCCGAGCTCTGGAAACACCATATATTTT	CASGLVLPSSGNTIYF
many	TRBV15	TRBJ1-1	.	TGTGCCACCAGCTATTCGCGGGGCGGCACTGAAGCTTTCTTT	CATSYSRGGTEAFF
many	TRBV3-1	TRBJ2-1	.	TGTGCCAGCAGCCCACAATCCTACGGCTACAATGAGCAGTTCTTC	CASSPQSYGYNEQFF
.	TRBV6-4	TRBJ1-4	.	TGTGCCAGCAGTTACGGGAGGTGGCAGGATAATGAAAAACTGTTTTTT	CASSYGRWQDNEKLFF
.	TRBV7-3	TRBJ2-1	.	TGTGCCAGCAGCACCAGGGGGGAATCCGGTTTACGCGATGAGCAGTTCTTC	CASSTRGESGLRDEQFF
.	TRBV6-1	TRBJ1-2	.	TGTGCCAGCAGTGAAGCAACCCACTATGGCTACACCTTC	CASSEATHYGYTF
.	TRBV27	TRBJ2-1	TRBD1	TGTGCCAGCAGTTGGGGGACAGGGGGTTCCAATGAGCAGTTCTTC	CASSWGTGGSNEQFF
many	TRBV12-3/TRBV12-4	TRBJ1-2	.	TGTGCCAGCAGCTACGTAGGGGCATACACAACTAACTATGGCTACACCTTC	CASSYVGAYTTNYGYTF